One and the same sample provided the 19 T cell receptor beta chains below, sequenced in a study of Ad26.COV2.S vaccination and SARS-CoV-2 variants. Produced via immunoSEQ multiplex PCR; TCRdb's table is partial and in-frame only. The sample records about 400,000 clones, approximately 90% being singletons. Treatment of the sample: roughly 18 received Ad26.COV2.S at low or high dose, single or two shots; 5 received placebo; per-sample allocation not given. Sample collection was performed on day 63 after the first vaccine or placebo injection. Sequenced material: peripheral blood, taken in a trial of Ad26.COV2.S vaccine versus placebo. Every receptor here comes from a person between 18 and 59 years old who received the Ad26.COV2.S COVID-19 vaccine or a placebo.

The V gene is TRBV6-2 or TRBV6-3, the J gene TRBJ1-5; D perhaps matches TRBD1 (5 bases). CDR3 length equals 13 residues. Trimming took 4 bases from V and 7 from J, leaving 11 bases between them. Germline V gene lookup returns CDR1 MNHEY and CDR2 SVGEGT. This CDR3 reads CASSLWGGQPQHF. In nucleotides, the CDR3 is TGTGCCAGCAGTTTATGGGGCGGGCAGCCCCAGCATTTT.

The chain combines TRBV7-9 with TRBJ2-1; D unresolved. The germline V gene has CDR1 SEHNR and CDR2 FQNEAQ (reference sequence). V was pared by 2 bases and J by 0 bases, with 17 bases between. The CDR3 runs to 18 residues. The CDR3 DNA follows: TGTGCCAGCAGCTTACCCCACCGGGCCAGGAGCTCCTACAATGAGCAGTTCTTC. Translating gives CASSLPHRARSSYNEQFF. The whole variable domain, remainder taken from reference TRBV7-9 and TRBJ2-1, is DTGVSQNPRHKITKRGQNVTFRCDPISEHNRLYWYRQTLGQGPEFLTYFQNEAQLEKSRLLSDRFSAERPKGSFSTLEIQRTEQGDSAMYLCASSLPHRARSSYNEQFFGPGTRLTVL.

The rearrangement links TRBV19 to TRBJ1-4, with TRBD1 identical over 7 bases. Germline V CDR1 and CDR2: LNHDA, SQIVND (reference sequence). This CDR3 comprises 13 residues. CDR3 nucleotide sequence: TGTGCTGCGGCTGGACAGGTTAATGAAAAACTGTTTTTT. It translates to CAAAGQVNEKLFF. Looking up the rest from reference TRBV19 and TRBJ1-4 gives the full variable domain: DGGITQSPKYLFRKEGQNVTLSCEQNLNHDAMYWYRQDPGQGLRLIYYSQIVNDFQKGDIAEGYSVSREKKESFPLTVTSAQKNPTAFYLCAAAGQVNEKLFFGSGTQLSVL.

The chain combines TRBV11-2 with TRBJ1-2; tentatively, D is TRBD1 (5 bases). This CDR3 region has 11 residues. V dropped 5 bases and J dropped 6 bases, with 7 bases sitting between them. Germline V gives CDR1 SGHAT, CDR2 FQNNGV. CDR3: CASSGGDGYTF. The CDR3 bases are TGTGCCAGCAGCGGGGGAGATGGCTACACCTTC.

The J gene is TRBJ2-7, the V gene TRBV25-1; 7 nucleotides align to TRBD1. The length of the CDR3 is 15 residues. The V gene's germline CDR1 is MGHDK and CDR2 SYGVNS. J was trimmed by 2 bases and V by 3 bases; bases with no gene match: 7. Here the CDR3 reads CASSESTGETYEQYF. The CDR3 DNA reads as TGTGCCAGCAGTGAGTCTACAGGGGAGACCTACGAGCAGTACTTC.

The chain is built from TRBV14 and TRBJ2-1; D possibly corresponds to TRBD1 (6 bases). V gave up 2 bases and J gave up 0 bases, with 11 bases separating them. The CDR3 sequence is 16 residues long. Germline CDR1 SGHDN, CDR2 FVKESK. In nucleotides, the CDR3 is TGTGCCAGCAGCCAAACTAGGGGGAGCTCCTACAATGAGCAGTTCTTC. It is translated as CASSQTRGSSYNEQFF. Drawing the rest from reference TRBV14 and TRBJ2-1, the complete variable domain is EAGVTQFPSHSVIEKGQTVTLRCDPISGHDNLYWYRRVMGKEIKFLLHFVKESKQDESGMPNNRFLAERTGGTYSTLKVQPAELEDSGVYFCASSQTRGSSYNEQFFGPGTRLTVL.

The rearrangement joins TRBV7-9 to TRBJ1-3; 7 bases align to TRBD1. Germline V gives CDR1 SEHNR, CDR2 FQNEAQ (reference sequence). Germline trimming cut 2 bases from V and 1 base from J; bases unmatched to any gene: 8. The CDR3 extends over 17 amino acids. CDR3: CASSLPPSTGSGNTIYF. The CDR3 DNA reads as TGTGCCAGCAGCTTACCTCCCTCGACAGGGTCTGGAAACACCATATATTTT.

This clone was observed a few times. CDR3 sequence: CASSLAGSRTF. CDR3 bases: TGTGCCAGCAGCTTGGCGGGTTCGCGGACCTTC. This rearrangement joins TRBV5-4 to TRBJ1-2; no reliable D call. V lost 0 bases and J lost 14, with 11 bases in between. The CDR3 is 11 residues long. CDR1 is SGHNT, CDR2 YYREEE, per germline (reference sequence).

The genes are TRBV4-3 and TRBJ1-3; no reliable D call. The germline gives CDR1 LGHNA, CDR2 YSLEER. V was clipped by 4 bases and J by 6 bases, with 13 bases between them. This CDR3 comprises 14 residues. In nucleotides, the CDR3 is TGCGCCAGCAGCCTTGAAGGGCCGGCAAACACCATATATTTT. Protein sequence: CASSLEGPANTIYF.

This clone was detected once. The DNA for the CDR3 is TGTGCCTGGGGACAGGGGTACCAAGAGACCCAGTACTTC. Protein: CAWGQGYQETQYF. The chain links TRBV30 to TRBJ2-5, with 9 nucleotides matching TRBD1. Germline lookup yields CDR1 GTSNPN and CDR2 SVGIG (reference sequence). The V gene end was trimmed by 5 bases and the J gene end by 0 bases; junction bases not matched to a gene: 1. This CDR3 is 13 amino acids long.

The chain combines TRBV6-5 with TRBJ2-3; tentatively, D is TRBD2 (6 bases). The V gene's germline CDR1 is MNHEY and CDR2 SVGAGI. The CDR3 consists of 15 residues. V was trimmed by 0 bases and J by 4 bases, leaving 11 bases between them. The CDR3: CASSYSGGGADTQYF. CDR3 DNA: TGTGCCAGCAGTTACTCGGGCGGAGGGGCAGATACGCAGTATTTT.

The J gene is TRBJ2-7, the V gene TRBV19; D possibly matches TRBD1 or TRBD2 (5 bases each). Trimming took off 5 bases at V and 6 bases at J, with 17 bases between the two ends. This CDR3 has 14 residues. Germline loops: CDR1 LNHDA, CDR2 SQIVND (reference sequence). CDR3 bases: TGTGCCAGTAGTGTCGGGACCCATCCGTCCGAGCAGTACTTC. This encodes CASSVGTHPSEQYF.

The chain has TRBV12-3 or TRBV12-4 and TRBJ2-5; 11 nucleotides match TRBD2. The CDR3 covers 13 residues. The V segment lost 9 bases and the J segment 3 bases; nucleotides outside the gene matches: 3. The CDR3 reads CASELAGEETQYF. The CDR3 nucleotides are TGTGCCAGTGAACTAGCGGGGGAAGAGACCCAGTACTTC.

The V and J genes are TRBV28 and TRBJ1-2, with D possibly being TRBD1 (5 bases). This CDR3 comprises 14 residues. Germline V gene sequence: CDR1 MDHEN, CDR2 SYDVKM. V dropped 6 bases and J dropped 1 base, with 12 bases sitting between them. The CDR3 DNA follows: TGTGCCAGCAGCCTCCAGGGAATTAACTATGGCTACACCTTC. Its translation: CASSLQGINYGYTF.

This chain links TRBV18 with TRBJ1-1; no clear D. Germline loops: CDR1 KGHSH, CDR2 LQKENI. CDR3 length: 15 residues. V lost 2 bases and J 1 base, leaving 11 bases between the germline ends. In DNA form, the CDR3 reads TGTGCCAGCTCACCAACAAATCCGGGGAACACTGAAGCTTTCTTT. Protein: CASSPTNPGNTEAFF.

The chain employs TRBV28 and TRBJ2-5; D not certain. There are 14 residues in the CDR3. The V gene lost 6 bases and the J gene lost 1 base, with 12 bases spanning the gap. Germline loops: CDR1 MDHEN, CDR2 SYDVKM. The CDR3 spells CASSTVTPQETQYF. The CDR3 nucleotides read TGTGCCAGCAGCACAGTGACCCCCCAAGAGACCCAGTACTTC.

V gene TRBV6-5 combines with J gene TRBJ2-1, with D uncertain. CDR3 size: 15 residues. Trimming took 2 bases from V and 0 from J, leaving 8 bases between them. From germline, CDR1 is MNHEY and CDR2 SVGAGI. CDR3 sequence reads: CASSYTESSYNEQFF. DNA of the CDR3: TGTGCCAGCAGTTACACGGAGAGCTCCTACAATGAGCAGTTCTTC.

The chain has TRBV29-1 and TRBJ1-2; no definite D call. This CDR3 is built from 12 residues. The germline CDR1 and CDR2 sequences are SQVTM and ANQGSEA. V shed 2 bases and J shed 5 bases, with 9 bases lying between them. In DNA, the CDR3 is TGCAGCGTTGAATATGGAAGGTATGGCTACACCTTC. As protein: CSVEYGRYGYTF. Using reference TRBV29-1 and TRBJ1-2 for the parts outside the CDR3, the full variable domain is SAVISQKPSRDICQRGTSLTIQCQVDSQVTMMFWYRQQPGQSLTLIATANQGSEATYESGFVIDKFPISRPNLTFSTLTVSNMSPEDSSIYLCSVEYGRYGYTFGSGTRLTVV.

The CDR3 DNA is TGTGCCAGCAGCTTGGCGGGCGGACGAACCTACGAGCAGTACTTC. Translated, it gives CASSLAGGRTYEQYF. The V gene is TRBV5-4, the J gene TRBJ2-7; the D is unclear. This CDR3 comprises 15 residues. Between the trimmed V and J ends, which lost 0 bases and 2 bases, there was a span of 12 bases. The germline V gene encodes CDR1 SGHNT and CDR2 YYREEE (reference sequence). The variable domain in full, with the rest retrieved from reference TRBV5-4 and TRBJ2-7, is ETGVTQSPTHLIKTRGQQVTLRCSSQSGHNTVSWYQQALGQGPQFIFQYYREEENGRGNFPPRFSGLQFPNYSSELNVNALELDDSALYLCASSLAGGRTYEQYFGPGTRLTVT.